The 17 T cell receptor beta chains presented below share a single source sample, sequenced in a study of T-cell memory formation after mild COVID-19. MiXCR, run by TCRdb on the 5' RACE reads, gives a single entry per CDR3 protein. The data show over 500,000 distinct CDR3 sequences, around 15% seen once. The sample taken for sequencing was PBMCs or a T cell subset sorted from them (not recorded which). The receptors were sampled from an adult woman who had mild COVID-19 (a few samples of this study predate the infection). Cell type and time point are not known.

This clonotype was seen a few times. V gene TRBV7-9 combines with J gene TRBJ1-1; D gene unclear. The CDR3 is 14 amino acids. Germline values: CDR1 SEHNR, CDR2 FQNEAQ (reference sequence). Trimming shortened V by 2 bases and J by 1 base, and 8 bases separated the two germline ends. The CDR3 region has the DNA TGTGCCAGCAGCTTACAACAGCAGAACACTGAAGCTTTCTTT. Translated, it gives CASSLQQQNTEAFF.

The V call is TRBV3-1, the J call TRBJ2-7; TRBD2 aligns across 7 bases. Trimming cost V 1 base and J 2 bases; bases outside gene matches: 5. Germline V lookup: CDR1 LGHDT, CDR2 YNNKEL (reference sequence). This CDR3 contains 15 residues. The CDR3 nucleotides are TGTGCCAGCAGCCAAGCGTGGCGGGGGACCTACGAGCAGTACTTC. Encoded protein: CASSQAWRGTYEQYF.

This clonotype turned up a few times. The chain has TRBV7-2 and TRBJ1-6, with D possibly matching TRBD1 (6 bases). Germline lookup yields CDR1 SGHTA and CDR2 FQGNSA. The CDR3 loop spans 15 amino acids. V dropped 2 bases and J dropped 10 bases, with 15 bases sitting between them. CDR3 nucleotides: TGTGCCAGCAGCTTATTTGCTACAGGGAGCTCACCCCTCCACTTT. This gives the protein CASSLFATGSSPLHF.

The chain employs TRBV27 and TRBJ2-7; D is uncertain. The CDR3 contains 14 residues. Trimming stripped 5 bases from V and 9 bases from J, with 20 bases between. From germline, CDR1 is MNHEY and CDR2 SMNVEV (reference sequence). The CDR3 spells CASSPGANSKGQYF. Written as DNA, the CDR3 is TGTGCCAGCAGTCCAGGAGCAAACTCCAAGGGGCAGTACTTC.

Only a few counts were recorded for this clonotype. The gene calls are TRBV5-1 and TRBJ2-6; TRBD1 is a possible D gene (5 bases). The CDR3 contains 17 residues. Trimming took off 4 bases at V and 0 bases at J, with 14 bases between the two ends. CDR1 and CDR2 (germline): SGHRS, YFSETQ. CDR3 residues: CASSHDSDPSGANVLTF. The CDR3 DNA sequence: TGCGCCAGCAGCCATGACAGTGATCCCTCTGGGGCCAACGTCCTGACTTTC.

This clonotype was recorded a few times. The chain has TRBV18 and TRBJ2-3, with 10 bases lining up with TRBD2. Germline CDR1 reads KGHSH; CDR2 reads LQKENI. The CDR3 extends over 16 amino acids. V lost 3 bases, J lost 6 bases, and 9 bases stayed unmatched. The CDR3, as DNA: TGTGCCAGCTCACCCCCGCTAGCGGGAGTGTCGGATACGCAGTATTTT. Encoded protein: CASSPPLAGVSDTQYF. The whole variable domain, remainder taken from reference TRBV18 and TRBJ2-3, is NAGVMQNPRHLVRRRGQEARLRCSPMKGHSHVYWYRQLPEEGLKFMVYLQKENIIDESGMPKERFSAEFPKEGPSILRIQQVVRGDSAAYFCASSPPLAGVSDTQYFGPGTRLTVL.

This clonotype has just a few counts. The V gene is TRBV12-3 or TRBV12-4, the J gene TRBJ2-2; possible D gene TRBD1, 6 bases. This CDR3 is built from 15 residues. Between the trimmed V and J ends, which lost 5 bases and 0 bases, there was a span of 10 bases. The CDR3 loop reads CASSVRGSNTGELFF. The CDR3 region has the DNA TGTGCCAGCAGTGTCAGGGGTTCGAACACCGGGGAGCTGTTTTTT.

This clonotype was counted many times. This chain joins TRBV11-3 and TRBJ2-2; 8 bases line up with TRBD2. The CDR3 contains 16 residues. Germline V gives CDR1 SGHNT, CDR2 YENEEA. The V segment lost 6 bases and the J segment 2 bases; nucleotides outside the gene matches: 8. The CDR3 here is CASSFRLAGNTGELFF. CDR3 nucleotide sequence: TGTGCCAGCAGTTTCAGGCTAGCGGGTAACACCGGGGAGCTGTTTTTT.

The rearrangement links TRBV3-1 to TRBJ2-7; weak D call: TRBD1 (6 bases). This CDR3 has 14 residues. Germline V CDR1 and CDR2: LGHDT, YNNKEL (reference sequence). The V and J ends lost 1 base and 2 bases respectively, with 9 bases between them. The CDR3 coding sequence is TGTGCCAGCAGCCAAGCGACAGGTACCTACGAGCAGTACTTC. It translates to CASSQATGTYEQYF.

This clonotype was seen repeatedly, ten times or more. V is TRBV4-3 and J is TRBJ2-2; D is undetermined. CDR3 length equals 14 residues. Trimming left V 0 bases short and J 2 bases short, with 4 bases between. Germline V lookup: CDR1 LGHNA, CDR2 YSLEER. CDR3 sequence: CASSQDSNTGELFF. The CDR3 coding sequence is TGCGCCAGCAGCCAAGATTCCAACACCGGGGAGCTGTTTTTT.

The CDR3 spells CASSLAGTPIPEAFF. CDR3 sequence (DNA): TGCGCCAGCAGCCTAGCCGGGACGCCAATTCCTGAAGCTTTCTTT. The gene calls are TRBV5-1 and TRBJ1-1; tentatively, D is TRBD1 (5 bases). Germline lookup yields CDR1 SGHRS and CDR2 YFSETQ. This CDR3 contains 15 residues. Trimming removed 4 bases at V and 6 bases at J, with 19 bases between. The full variable domain, completed using reference TRBV5-1 and TRBJ1-1, is KAGVTQTPRYLIKTRGQQVTLSCSPISGHRSVSWYQQTPGQGLQFLFEYFSETQRNKGNFPGRFSGRQFSNSRSEMNVSTLELGDSALYLCASSLAGTPIPEAFFGQGTRLTVV.

CDR3: CASSYGGGAANIQYF. CDR3 sequence (DNA): TGTGCCAGCAGTTACGGCGGGGGGGCGGCGAACATTCAGTACTTC. V is TRBV6-6 and J is TRBJ2-4, with 9 positions matching TRBD2. The V gene end was trimmed by 2 bases and the J gene end by 7 bases; junction bases not matched to a gene: 6. Per the germline V gene, CDR1 is MNHNY and CDR2 is SVGAGI (reference sequence). This CDR3 is 15 amino acids long.

This chain links TRBV3-1 with TRBJ1-6, with D possibly matching TRBD1 (6 bases). Germline lookup yields CDR1 LGHDT and CDR2 YNNKEL (reference sequence). This CDR3 is 15 amino acids long. The germline V and J ends were trimmed by 0 bases and 8 bases, with 11 bases remaining between them. For the CDR3, the DNA is TGTGCCAGCAGCCAAGATGTAAGGGGGGATTCACCCCTCCACTTT. It codes for CASSQDVRGDSPLHF. Filled out from reference TRBV3-1 and TRBJ1-6, the complete variable domain reads DTAVSQTPKYLVTQMGNDKSIKCEQNLGHDTMYWYKQDSKKFLKIMFSYNNKELIINETVPNRFSPKSPDKAHLNLHINSLELGDSAVYFCASSQDVRGDSPLHFGNGTRLTVT.

The chain carries TRBV5-1 and TRBJ2-1; 11 bases fit TRBD2. The CDR3 covers 13 residues. Per germline, CDR1 SGHRS and CDR2 YFSETQ. The junction had 4 bases not matched to a gene; V was cut back by 5 bases and J by 9 bases. CDR3 residues: CASSQTSGIEQFF. CDR3 DNA: TGCGCCAGCAGTCAGACTAGCGGGATTGAGCAGTTCTTC. Full variable domain (remainder filled in from reference TRBV5-1 and TRBJ2-1): KAGVTQTPRYLIKTRGQQVTLSCSPISGHRSVSWYQQTPGQGLQFLFEYFSETQRNKGNFPGRFSGRQFSNSRSEMNVSTLELGDSALYLCASSQTSGIEQFFGPGTRLTVL.

This clonotype was seen a few times. The chain carries TRBV20-1 and TRBJ2-5; D perhaps matches TRBD2 (5 bases). Per germline, CDR1 DFQATT and CDR2 SNEGSKA (reference sequence). CDR3 length equals 14 residues. V lost 0 bases and J lost 4, with 12 bases in between. In nucleotides, the CDR3 is TGCAGTGCTAGAGATGTTCAGCGGATAGAGACCCAGTACTTC. It yields the protein CSARDVQRIETQYF.

This clonotype was seen a handful of times. The chain links TRBV24-1 to TRBJ1-5, with D perhaps matching TRBD1 (5 bases). CDR1 and CDR2 from the germline V gene are KGHDR and SFDVKD. The CDR3 covers 13 residues. Trimming stripped 1 base from V and 7 bases from J, with 7 bases between. The CDR3 reads CATSDFGGQPQHF. The CDR3 nucleotides are TGTGCCACCAGTGATTTCGGGGGACAGCCCCAGCATTTT.

There are a few counts of this clonotype. The rearrangement uses TRBV4-1 and TRBJ1-1, with 10 bases fitting TRBD1. CDR3 size: 19 residues. The ends lost 1 base at V and 3 bases at J; junction bases unmatched: 14. CDR1 is MGHRA, CDR2 YSYEKL, per germline. This CDR3 is CASSQARGQGVLGDTEAFF. CDR3 nucleotides: TGCGCCAGCAGCCAAGCTAGAGGACAGGGGGTCCTGGGGGACACTGAAGCTTTCTTT.